The clone carrying this T cell receptor beta chain turned up a few times. Its specificity is unknown. This CDR3 is 14 amino acids long. Germline CDR1 is SGHRS and CDR2 is YFSETQ. With 0 bases removed from V and 2 bases from J, the gap between germline ends came to 8 bases. This entry is derived from a study of T cells in Graves' hyperthyroidism and ophthalmopathy. Amplification targeted TCR beta CDR3 regions from RNA transcripts. HTBI primers were the set used in a first-round RT-PCR of the TCR CDR3. Via MiXCR, TCRdb re-called the multiplex PCR reads, giving one row per CDR3 protein. In the table there are hundreds of thousands of distinct CDR3 sequences, about 19% of which are singletons. Study findings and constraints: Ophthalmopathy was identified by the model a median about six months ahead of onset.

The chain recombines TRBV5-1 with TRBJ1-2; unclear D gene. This TCR derives from a woman in her forties or fifties with Graves' hyperthyroidism that later progressed to Graves' ophthalmopathy. Sequencing was done on a sample of blood. CDR3 nucleotides: TGCGCCAGCAGCTTGGACAACGAAAACTATGGCTACACCTTC. Translating it yields CASSLDNENYGYTF.